This entry is about one T cell receptor (beta chain). The target of this receptor is not known. Within one base of it there is no much larger clone, and no base qualities were kept. TCRbeta CDR3 regions were amplified from genomic DNA by means of the immunoSEQ Assay, a bias-controlled multiplex PCR. Under the source paper's analysis protocol: The number of nucleated cells in each sample was estimated by amplification of reference gene primers within the assay. To quantify the absolute abundance of each unique TCRbeta CDR3 rearrangement, sequence reads were collapsed and filtered. Productive Simpson clonality was computed per sample as the square root of Simpson's diversity index over productive rearrangements. TCRdb carries this immuneACCESS record with in-frame sequences only. Its versions omit some clonotypes, under half of them owing to an unresolved V gene in the studies checked, with the rest unexplained. V, J and clone size reflect that table, while D and trimming were determined from the DNA. In this sample the table shows some 64,000 clones, under 80% of which occur a single time. Jointly, the top ten make up less than 6% of the sample.

This entry comes from a study of blood T cell repertoires in COVID-19 (dated by TCRdb to 2018 to 2021). With respect to the entire study: Collaborator samples came from the United States, Italy and Spain and covered acute and convalescent phases of COVID-19. The prospective study material was composed of cDNA or gDNA derived from T cells, B-cell-depleted T cells, or PBMCs. Subjects who had been exposed to COVID-19, were actively infected with it, or had recovered from it provided the deeply sampled blood TCRbeta repertoires that made up the dataset. The repertoires were released in a freely available public database meant as a resource for research on the immune response to SARS-CoV-2. The samples were drawn from two sources: the first 160 participants of the ongoing ImmuneRACE study, and 950 to 1,500 subjects contributed by 6 global collaborators. A de-identified subject ID, COVID-19 status, age in years and sex were almost always included in the sample metadata. HLA class I and class II types, where available, came from metadata supplied by the sample provider rather than from assay-based typing. Broad study findings and their caveats: The quantity of clinical and demographic metadata differed by source and by participant and was supplied without curation.

Whole blood was collected in K2EDTA tubes by collaborating institutions according to the institutions' own protocols. For TCRbeta analysis, collaborator samples were shipped as frozen whole blood, as isolated PBMCs, or as DNA extracted from either sample type. Trimming accounts for 6 bases at V and 5 bases at J, while the number of junction bases matched to no gene is 6. The germline V gene supplies CDR1 MNHEY and CDR2 SVGEGT. The CDR3 has 14 amino acids, counting the end cysteine and phenylalanine. The only DNA kept is the CDR3, 42 bases in frame from the first base. Sequencing was carried out using peripheral blood. The chain uses TRBV6-2 or TRBV6-3 and TRBJ2-1, and 8 bases in between align with TRBD2. This receptor was obtained from a human donor in a cohort sampled during active COVID-19. The CDR3 loop reads CASSLSGGNNEQFF. The DNA sequence follows: TGTGCCAGCAGCCTCAGCGGGGGAAACAATGAGCAGTTCTTC.